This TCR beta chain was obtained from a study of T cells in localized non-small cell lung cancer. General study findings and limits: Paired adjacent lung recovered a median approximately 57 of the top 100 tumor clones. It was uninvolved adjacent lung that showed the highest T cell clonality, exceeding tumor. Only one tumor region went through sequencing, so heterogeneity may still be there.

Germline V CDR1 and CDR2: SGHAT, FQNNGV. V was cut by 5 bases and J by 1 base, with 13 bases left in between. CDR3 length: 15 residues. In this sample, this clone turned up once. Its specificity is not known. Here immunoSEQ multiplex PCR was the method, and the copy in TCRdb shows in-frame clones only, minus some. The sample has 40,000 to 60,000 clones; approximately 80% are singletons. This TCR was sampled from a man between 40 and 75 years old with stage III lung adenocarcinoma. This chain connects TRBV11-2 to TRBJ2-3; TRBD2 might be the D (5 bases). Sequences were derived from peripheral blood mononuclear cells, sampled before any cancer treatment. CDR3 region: CASSVHGRGTDTQYF. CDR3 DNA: TGTGCCAGCAGCGTCCACGGGCGGGGCACAGATACGCAGTATTTT.